This TCR beta chain was retrieved from a study of blood T cells in healthy people across ages. Overall study context: With template switching, about one barcoded beta molecule was captured per two T cells.

Alongside a J-beta primer mix, a sample-barcoded 5' primer served in a second PCR lasting about 6 to 11 cycles. No fewer than 3 million CDR3-containing paired-end reads came from each sample. TCRdb recomputed calls from the 5' RACE reads with MiXCR, one row per CDR3 protein. The sample holds about 720,000 distinct CDR3 sequences; about a fifth are singletons and the top ten take less than 25%. The extraction recovered at least 5.5 micrograms of total RNA per sample. Germline lookup yields CDR1 SGHTA and CDR2 FQGNSA. V was shortened by 1 base and J by 2 bases, with 9 bases between the two germline ends. The CDR3 contains 15 residues. Study-level results: PBMCs that were unsorted prevented a conclusive naive versus antigen-experienced comparison.

With respect to this clonotype: What it binds is unknown.

The sequence was obtained from a man aged 70 or older in good health. The chain couples TRBV7-2 to TRBJ2-1; D is unclear. Sequenced input: blood. The CDR3 here is CASSLVQAPYNEQFF. The DNA for the CDR3 is TGTGCCAGCAGCTTAGTGCAGGCCCCCTACAATGAGCAGTTCTTC.